This paragraph reports one T cell receptor beta chain. This clone was recorded a few times. There is no known antigen for this receptor. Per-base qualities were not stored, and no clone one base away is much larger. Preparation of the library involved the immunoSEQ multiplex PCR assay. TCRdb carries this immuneACCESS record with in-frame sequences only. Its versions omit some clonotypes, under half of them owing to an unresolved V gene in the studies checked, with the rest unexplained. Across this sample there are about 380,000 clones, with approximately 95% seen only once. The ten largest make up approximately 0.02% of the sample. These data originate in a study of shared T cell receptors in the human thymus (dated by TCRdb to 2020 to 2022). In the study overall: The study examined how the human thymus generates shared, self-reactive T-cell receptor alpha chains.

V sheds 6 bases and J sheds 1 base, leaving 4 bases between their ends. The CDR3 runs 12 amino acids, cysteine and phenylalanine included. Just CDR3 DNA is preserved here, 36 bases in frame from base 1. For CDR1 and CDR2, the germline V gene lists SNHLY and FYNNEI. The source is a human donor. Material: thymocytes. The receptor chain draws on TRBV2 and TRBJ1-5; a confident D gene designation cannot be given. The CDR3 corresponds to CASRGSNQPQHF. The nucleotide sequence reads as follows: TGTGCCAGCAGAGGGAGCAATCAGCCCCAGCATTTT. The full variable domain, completed from the reference TRBV2 and TRBJ1-5 proteins outside the CDR3, reads EPEVTQTPSHQVTQMGQEVILRCVPISNHLYFYWYRQILGQKVEFLVSFYNNEISEKSEIFDDQFSVERPDGSNFTLKIRSTKLEDSAMYFCASRGSNQPQHFGDGTRLSIL.